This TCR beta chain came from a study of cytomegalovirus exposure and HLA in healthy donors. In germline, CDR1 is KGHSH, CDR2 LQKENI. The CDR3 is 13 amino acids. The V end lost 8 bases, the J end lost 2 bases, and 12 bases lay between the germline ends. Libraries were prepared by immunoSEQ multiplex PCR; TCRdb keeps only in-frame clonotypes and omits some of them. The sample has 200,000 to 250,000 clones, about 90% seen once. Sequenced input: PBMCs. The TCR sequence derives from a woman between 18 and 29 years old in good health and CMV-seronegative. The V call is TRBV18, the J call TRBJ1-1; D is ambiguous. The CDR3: CASPKTENTEAFF. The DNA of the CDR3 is TGTGCCAGCCCCAAAACAGAAAACACTGAAGCTTTCTTT. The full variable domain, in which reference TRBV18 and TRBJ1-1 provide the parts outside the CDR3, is NAGVMQNPRHLVRRRGQEARLRCSPMKGHSHVYWYRQLPEEGLKFMVYLQKENIIDESGMPKERFSAEFPKEGPSILRIQQVVRGDSAAYFCASPKTENTEAFFGQGTRLTVV.